This T cell receptor (beta chain) was found in a study of cytomegalovirus exposure and HLA in healthy donors. Study-level points and caveats: In a later analysis, an Asian-associated ancestry cluster reportedly showed fewer N-insertions than the roughly 650-donor mean.

The CDR3 extends over 14 amino acids. Germline-derived CDR1 and CDR2 are SNHLY and FYNNEI. Unmatched junction bases numbered 5, after V lost 10 bases and J lost 5 bases. With 60 Vbeta and 13 Jbeta primers, the PCR was carried out. Profiled with immunoSEQ multiplex PCR; TCRdb holds only in-frame clones, not every one. The data show about 80,000 clones, with around 75% seen just once and 7% to 9% held by the top ten. Details on this clone: Its antigen is unidentified.

The TCR was taken from a woman between 35 and 50 years old in good health and CMV-seronegative. The sample consisted of PBMCs. This chain uses TRBV2 with TRBJ2-3, with 14 bases identical to TRBD2. This CDR3 reads CAIPTSGREDTQYF. The CDR3 nucleotides read TGTGCCATCCCGACTAGCGGGAGGGAAGATACGCAGTATTTT.